Below are 9 T cell receptor beta chains sequenced from a single sample in a study of memory CD4+ T cells and cytomegalovirus serostatus (dated by TCRdb to 2018 to 2020). Library prep was done by the immunoSEQ multiplex PCR assay. The clones in this table, taken by TCRdb from immuneACCESS, are in-frame only. Not every clone is retained; where verified, under half of the shortfall comes from an unresolved V gene, and the cause of the rest is unknown. The sample table shows roughly 84,000 clones, and approximately 80% are seen once. 0.78% of the sample goes to the ten largest clones. Single viable CD3+CD4+CD8-CD45RO+ cells were sorted as memory CD4+ T cells on a FACSAria II. The specimen sequenced was memory CD4+ T cells from blood. Receptors originate from an adult in good health and CMV-seronegative.

This chain connects TRBV25-1 to TRBJ2-5; TRBD2 matches at 7 bases. Germline V gene data show CDR1 as MGHDK and CDR2 as SYGVNS. J lost 4 bases, V lost 1 base, and 9 bases had no gene match. There are 16 residues in the CDR3. CDR3 residues: CASSESAGRARETQYF. The CDR3 DNA follows: TGTGCCAGCAGTGAATCAGCAGGGAGGGCCAGAGAGACCCAGTACTTC.

This clone has a handful of counts. The chain has TRBV30 and TRBJ2-5; the match to TRBD2 covers 12 bases. The CDR3 totals 13 residues. Germline-derived CDR1 and CDR2 are GTSNPN and SVGIG (reference sequence). Trimming cost V 5 bases and J 7 bases; bases outside gene matches: 5. CDR3 DNA sequence: TGTGCCTGGGAGACTAGCGGGGGAGCGACCCAGTACTTC. Its translation: CAWETSGGATQYF. The entire variable domain, with the rest obtained from reference TRBV30 and TRBJ2-5, is as follows: SQTIHQWPATLVQPVGSPLSLECTVEGTSNPNLYWYRQAAGRGLQLLFYSVGIGQISSEVPQNLSASRPQDRQFILSSKKLLLSDSGFYLCAWETSGGATQYFGPGTRLLVL.

The chain uses TRBV5-1 and TRBJ2-3; 9 bases map to TRBD1. The germline gives CDR1 SGHRS, CDR2 YFSETQ. The CDR3 is 16 residues long. Trimming at V came to 4 bases and at J to 4 bases, leaving 10 bases not matched to a gene. CDR3 in DNA: TGCGCCAGCAGCCGAACCGGGACAGGGTCCGCAGATACGCAGTATTTT. It specifies CASSRTGTGSADTQYF.

CDR3 DNA sequence: TGTGCCAGTAGTACCGGGTACCCCGACGGAGTTCTCTTTTACGGCTACACCTTC. It is translated as CASSTGYPDGVLFYGYTF. The chain employs TRBV19 and TRBJ1-2; D remains unclear. Trimming took off 4 bases at V and 8 bases at J, with 29 bases between the two ends. The CDR3 is 18 amino acids. Germline V gene sequence: CDR1 LNHDA, CDR2 SQIVND (reference sequence).

This rearrangement joins TRBV30 to TRBJ1-2; 9 bases are a match to TRBD1. The length of the CDR3 is 15 residues. The ends lost 3 bases at V and 8 bases at J; junction bases unmatched: 13. Germline V lookup: CDR1 GTSNPN, CDR2 SVGIG (reference sequence). Written as DNA, the CDR3 is TGTGCCTGGAGCGCCGGGACAGGGATCTCTTACGGCTACACCTTC. Translated: CAWSAGTGISYGYTF.

The chain combines TRBV19 with TRBJ1-6; D perhaps matches TRBD1 (6 bases). Trimming left V 3 bases short and J 0 bases short, with 15 bases between. The CDR3 extends over 18 amino acids. Germline V CDR1 and CDR2: LNHDA, SQIVND (reference sequence). CDR3 in DNA: TGTGCCAGTAGTATGTTGGGGGGCTCTCGCTCCTATAATTCACCCCTCCACTTT. Its translation is CASSMLGGSRSYNSPLHF.

The chain couples TRBV7-2 to TRBJ2-1; 7 nucleotides match TRBD2. This CDR3 region has 17 residues. The trim removed 4 bases at V and 9 bases at J, leaving 18 bases unmatched. Germline values: CDR1 SGHTA, CDR2 FQGNSA. The CDR3 protein is CASSSTTSGLLVGEQFF. The CDR3 coding sequence is TGTGCCAGCAGCTCAACAACCTCGGGACTACTGGTTGGTGAGCAGTTCTTC.

The chain couples TRBV6-5 to TRBJ2-7; 9 bases line up with TRBD1. Germline lookup yields CDR1 MNHEY and CDR2 SVGAGI. The ends lost 8 bases at V and 2 bases at J; junction bases unmatched: 7. CDR3 length equals 14 residues. Written as DNA, the CDR3 is TGTGCCAGCGCCTCGGGACAGGGTCCCTACGAGCAGTACTTC. This encodes CASASGQGPYEQYF.

The chain is built from TRBV5-1 and TRBJ2-7; tentatively, D is TRBD1 or TRBD2 (5 bases each). The germline V gene has CDR1 SGHRS and CDR2 YFSETQ. Between the trimmed V and J ends, which lost 8 bases and 2 bases, there was a span of 20 bases. The CDR3 is 15 residues long. The CDR3 DNA reads as TGCGCCAGTCGACGGGACGGACTTAATACCTACGAGCAGTACTTC. Its protein is CASRRDGLNTYEQYF.